These T cell receptor beta chains were read from a single sample in a study of cytomegalovirus exposure and HLA in healthy donors. Sequencing used immunoSEQ multiplex PCR; TCRdb keeps in-frame clones, though not all of them. The sample lists under 200,000 clones, about four fifths occurring once. Material for sequencing was PBMCs. The origin of the receptors is a woman in her thirties in good health and CMV-seropositive. The CDR3 runs from the conserved cysteine through the conserved F or W. D genes are given only for firm matches. For some rows the clone size is stated as once, few or many, or as a class when expanded; others skip it.

D,J,size,V,DNA,CDR3
-,TRBJ1-2,-,TRBV6-1,TGTGCCAGCAGTGAATCACTTAACTATGGCTACACCTTC,CASSESLNYGYTF
TRBD1,TRBJ1-6,-,TRBV27,TGTGCCAGCAGTCTATTCGGACAGGGGGCGTCACCCCTCCACTTT,CASSLFGQGASPLHF
TRBD2,TRBJ2-3,-,TRBV7-2,TGTGCCAGCAGCTTAGTTAGCGGGAGACTCACAGATACGCAGTATTTT,CASSLVSGRLTDTQYF
-,TRBJ1-1,-,TRBV5-6,TGTGCCAGCAGCTGGTCAGGGATGAACACTGAAGCTTTCTTT,CASSWSGMNTEAFF
-,TRBJ1-1,-,TRBV19,TGTGCCAGTAGGATACAGGGTAGGGTGAACACTGAAGCTTTCTTT,CASRIQGRVNTEAFF
TRBD1,TRBJ1-2,-,TRBV9,TGTGCCAGCAGCCTGAGGGCCGGGACAGGGCAGGTCGGGGGCTACACCTTC,CASSLRAGTGQVGGYTF
-,TRBJ2-3,-,TRBV5-6,TGTGCCAGCAGCCCCGGGACTGGAGGCACAGATACGCAGTATTTT,CASSPGTGGTDTQYF
-,TRBJ2-5,-,TRBV11-2,TGTGCCAGCAGCCGGAACGGACAGAGCCAAGAGACCCAGTACTTC,CASSRNGQSQETQYF
TRBD1,TRBJ2-5,few,TRBV6-5,TGTGCCAGCACCGGGCGGGACAGGGGGGGCGAGACCCAGTACTTC,CASTGRDRGGETQYF
-,TRBJ1-1,-,TRBV29-1,TGCAGCGTTGAAGTCGAGGACACTGAAGCTTTCTTT,CSVEVEDTEAFF
TRBD1,TRBJ2-6,once,TRBV7-8,TGTGCCAGCAGCTTAGGGGGACAGGGGGCCTTGGGAGGGGCCAACGTCCTGACTTTC,CASSLGGQGALGGANVLTF
-,TRBJ2-7,-,TRBV7-6,TGTGCCAGCAGCTTATCCCAGAGGATGGAGCAGTACTTC,CASSLSQRMEQYF
TRBD1,TRBJ2-1,-,TRBV7-9,TGTGCCAGCAGATCACCGGGACAGGGTTACAATGAGCAGTTCTTC,CASRSPGQGYNEQFF
TRBD2,TRBJ2-3,-,TRBV28,TGTGCCAGCGGGGGACTAGAGGGGGATGGAGATACGCAGTATTTT,CASGGLEGDGDTQYF
TRBD1,TRBJ1-2,-,TRBV7-8,TGTGCCAGCAGCGGTGCGACAGGGCTGAGTGGCTACACCTTC,CASSGATGLSGYTF
-,TRBJ2-1,-,TRBV9,TGTGCCAGCAGCGTAGAAGCTAATGAGCAGTTCTTC,CASSVEANEQFF
TRBD1,TRBJ2-7,-,TRBV2,TGTGCCAGCAGGGCTCTGACAGGGGGGTACGAGCAGTACTTC,CASRALTGGYEQYF
TRBD2,TRBJ2-3,-,TRBV15,TGTGCCACCAGATCCGGGACTAGCGGACCAAGCACAGATACGCAGTATTTT,CATRSGTSGPSTDTQYF
-,TRBJ2-7,few,TRBV4-1,TGCGCCAGCAGCCAAGATTTTAGCTACGAGCAGTACTTC,CASSQDFSYEQYF
-,TRBJ2-1,-,TRBV28,TGTGCCAGCAGCCCCTTACGTGGGGCTAGCGACTACAATGAGCAGTTCTTC,CASSPLRGASDYNEQFF
-,TRBJ1-4,-,TRBV5-1,TGTGCCAGCAGCGAAGCGGGGGCCTTTGCAACTAATGAAAAACTGTTTTTT,CASSEAGAFATNEKLFF
-,TRBJ2-1,-,TRBV6-6,TGTGCCAGCAGCAGCGGATCCTCCTACAATGAGCAGTTCTTC,CASSSGSSYNEQFF
-,TRBJ2-1,-,TRBV28,TGTGCCAGCAGTTTACCCCCAGAGCCAACAGGTGGAATTTACAATGAGCAGTTCTTC,CASSLPPEPTGGIYNEQFF
-,TRBJ2-3,-,TRBV5-1,TGCGCCAGCAGCTTGGGGGACAAACGAGATACGCAGTATTTT,CASSLGDKRDTQYF
TRBD1,TRBJ1-2,-,TRBV6-5,TGTGCCAGCAGCCGACAGGGAGAATCGGGAGGCTACACCTTC,CASSRQGESGGYTF
-,TRBJ1-1,-,TRBV19,TGTGCCAGTAGTCCGAACTCCATGAACACTGAAGCTTTCTTT,CASSPNSMNTEAFF
TRBD1,TRBJ1-1,-,TRBV7-9,TGTGCCAGCAGTCGACAGGGAGCATTGAACACTGAAGCTTTCTTT,CASSRQGALNTEAFF
TRBD1,TRBJ2-7,-,TRBV19,TGTGCCACTAGCCCCGGACAGGGGATTTACTCCTACGAGCAGTACTTC,CATSPGQGIYSYEQYF
TRBD1,TRBJ1-2,-,TRBV5-4,TGTGCCAGCAGCTCCGGGACAGGGGTTGGCTACACCTTC,CASSSGTGVGYTF
-,TRBJ1-2,-,TRBV30,TGTGCCTGGGGGCGGGGAGGTTCTAACTATGGCTACACCTTC,CAWGRGGSNYGYTF
-,TRBJ1-3,-,TRBV6-1,TGTGCCAGCAGTGAAACACAGGGTGGAAACACCATATATTTT,CASSETQGGNTIYF
TRBD1,TRBJ1-2,once,TRBV15,TGTGCCACCAGCAGAGGGCAGGGGGGCTATGGCTACACCTTC,CATSRGQGGYGYTF
TRBD2,TRBJ2-5,-,TRBV6-1,TGTGCCAGCAGTGGTGGACTAGCGGGGGGCCTCATCCAAGAGACCCAGTACTTC,CASSGGLAGGLIQETQYF
-,TRBJ1-5,-,TRBV30,TGTGCCTGGAGGGACAGCGAATATCAGCCCCAGCATTTT,CAWRDSEYQPQHF
TRBD2,TRBJ2-5,-,TRBV4-3,TGCGCCAGCAGTTCAAGAACCGGGGGAGGGGAGACCCAGTACTTC,CASSSRTGGGETQYF
TRBD2,TRBJ2-2,-,TRBV12-5,TGTGCTAGTGGTTCCTCACGGACTAGCGGGGTAGGGGAGCTGTTTTTT,CASGSSRTSGVGELFF
TRBD2,TRBJ2-7,-,TRBV30,TGTGCCTGGAGTTCTAGCGGGTTCAACGAGCAGTACTTC,CAWSSSGFNEQYF